A single sample is the source of the 10 T cell receptor beta chains below, sequenced in a study of T-cell reconstitution after alpha-beta-depleted transplantation in children. It was with unique molecular identifiers that the TCRbeta library was prepared. TCRdb passed the PCR reads through MiXCR, listing each CDR3 protein once. The profile shows 280,000 or so distinct CDR3 sequences, approximately 10% of them singletons. The specimen comprised peripheral blood, sampled 180 days after TCRalphabeta/CD19-depleted stem cell transplant. The receptor source for this set is a male patient between 2 and 9 years old who had a stem cell transplant for chronic granulomatous disease, so the T cells may come from the graft donor.

This clonotype was detected ten times or more. The genes are TRBV28 and TRBJ2-7; 11 bases are a match to TRBD2. From germline, CDR1 is MDHEN and CDR2 SYDVKM. The V segment lost 4 bases and the J segment 2 bases; nucleotides outside the gene matches: 1. This CDR3 is 14 amino acids long. CDR3 sequence reads: CASSWGLAAYEQYF. Here the CDR3 DNA reads TGTGCCAGCAGTTGGGGACTAGCGGCCTACGAGCAGTACTTC.

This clonotype showed up many times. This rearrangement joins TRBV12-3 or TRBV12-4 to TRBJ2-3; D not certain. Trimming left V 0 bases short and J 4 bases short, with 11 bases between. The CDR3 contains 15 residues. This CDR3 is CASSLAGKGPDTQYF. CDR3 sequence (DNA): TGTGCCAGCAGTTTAGCGGGGAAAGGACCAGATACGCAGTATTTT.

This clonotype was counted ten times or more. The V and J genes are TRBV18 and TRBJ1-6, with D possibly matching TRBD1 (6 bases). This CDR3 has 14 residues. Trimming took 4 bases from V and 3 from J, leaving 7 bases between them. From germline, CDR1 is KGHSH and CDR2 LQKENI. Here the CDR3 DNA reads TGTGCCAGCTCACTGGACAGCTATAATTCACCCCTCCACTTT. This encodes CASSLDSYNSPLHF.

As to this clonotype: Just one base apart from a much larger clone, this may be a read error. The gene calls are TRBV11-1 and TRBJ2-1, with 7 bases fitting TRBD1. CDR3 length: 12 amino acids. V lost 3 bases, J lost 8 bases, and 1 base stayed unmatched. Germline CDR1 is SGHAT and CDR2 is FQDESV (reference sequence). The CDR3 bases are TGTGCCAGCAGCTTCAGGGGGTATGAGCAGTTCTTC. Its translation is CASSFRGYEQFF.

This clonotype was picked up many times. This rearrangement joins TRBV11-1 to TRBJ2-2; TRBD1 might be the D (6 bases). Germline lookup yields CDR1 SGHAT and CDR2 FQDESV (reference sequence). The CDR3 covers 17 residues. Trimming left V 2 bases short and J 0 bases short, with 13 bases between. This chain's CDR3 is CASSLRGFSANTGELFF. CDR3 DNA sequence: TGTGCCAGCAGCTTAAGGGGGTTTAGCGCGAACACCGGGGAGCTGTTTTTT.

This clonotype was picked up many times. The chain couples TRBV12-3 or TRBV12-4 to TRBJ1-2, with D perhaps matching TRBD1 (6 bases). The V end lost 8 bases, the J end lost 8 bases, and 18 bases lay between the germline ends. CDR3 length equals 13 residues. In DNA form, the CDR3 reads TGTGCCAGCCAACCCCGGGGGGCTGTGGGCTACACCTTC. This gives the protein CASQPRGAVGYTF.

Turning to this clonotype: One end of the junction varies from germline; a read error may be responsible. V gene TRBV29-1 combines with J gene TRBJ2-1; D is possibly TRBD2 (5 bases). The length of the CDR3 is 15 residues. Germline lookup yields CDR1 SQVTM and CDR2 ANQGSEA. CDR3 in DNA: TGCATCGTTAAATCTGGAGCCGGGAACTACAATGAGCAGTTCTTC. Translation gives CIVKSGAGNYNEQFF.

This clonotype has ten or more counts. The rearrangement joins TRBV6-2 or TRBV6-3 to TRBJ2-3, with 10 bases lining up with TRBD2. The CDR3 length is 13 residues. The V gene end was trimmed by 6 bases and the J gene end by 6 bases; junction bases not matched to a gene: 3. CDR1 and CDR2 from the germline V gene are MNHEY and SVGEGT. The CDR3 loop reads CASRLAGPDTQYF. In DNA form, the CDR3 reads TGTGCCAGCAGACTAGCGGGACCTGATACGCAGTATTTT.

This clonotype was counted many times. The chain couples TRBV10-2 to TRBJ2-7; D is ambiguous. The CDR3 totals 14 residues. V was cut by 7 bases and J by 1 base, with 14 bases left in between. CDR1 and CDR2 from the germline V gene are WSHSY and SAAADI. The CDR3 reads CASTYADGSYEQYF. For the CDR3, the DNA is TGCGCCAGCACTTACGCAGACGGGTCCTACGAGCAGTACTTC.

This clonotype turned up a few times. This rearrangement joins TRBV15 to TRBJ2-2; 12 bases are a match to TRBD2. Trimming at V came to 2 bases and at J to 6 bases, leaving 7 bases not matched to a gene. Per the germline V gene, CDR1 is LNHNV and CDR2 is YYDKDF (reference sequence). The CDR3 is 17 amino acids. In DNA form, the CDR3 reads TGTGCCACCAGCAGATCGGGACTAGCGGGCCCTCCCGGGGAGCTGTTTTTT. Translated, it gives CATSRSGLAGPPGELFF.